This T cell receptor beta chain was identified in a study of T cell repertoires in cytomegalovirus infection. Across the whole study: From public TCR beta signatures came an indication of both CMV infection and matching HLA type.

Germline V gives CDR1 SGHTA, CDR2 FQGNSA. This CDR3 comprises 19 residues. V lost 1 base and J lost 7, with 26 bases in between. TCRdb reprocessed the reads via MiXCR and lists one record per CDR3 protein. The sample carries hundreds of thousands of distinct CDR3 sequences, 30% to 35% recorded once. This clonotype was recorded many times. Its antigen is still unknown. The chain employs TRBV7-2 and TRBJ2-1, with D possibly being TRBD2 (6 bases). The source is a human donor in good health (CMV status not recorded). Some clones in this sample may be carry-over from other donors' samples. The sample here was cultured PBMCs, taken from culture after CMV antigen stimulation. The CDR3 sequence: CASSLEPGLNRREKNEQFF. CDR3 nucleotides: TGTGCCAGCAGCTTAGAACCGGGACTCAACCGGCGGGAAAAGAATGAGCAGTTCTTC.